A single T cell receptor (beta chain) is shown here with its context. What this receptor recognizes is not known. Within one base of it there is no much larger clone, and no base qualities were kept. Using the immunoSEQ assay, TCRB CDR3 regions were amplified from around 2 micrograms of genomic DNA, or from all available DNA when less than that was on hand. The multiplex PCR employed 60 forward primers targeting TCR V beta segments and 13 reverse primers targeting J beta segments. To estimate reads per starting template, synthetic control templates were spiked into each sample at limiting dilution. Reads of 87 bp were generated by sequencing on the Illumina HiSeq System. Turning to the authors' computational methods: PCR and sequencing errors were removed by merging closely related sequences with a nearest neighbor algorithm. TCR overlap was defined as the percentage of unique tumor TCR beta sequences that were also found in the peripheral blood of the same patient. TCRdb took over this immuneACCESS table, retaining in-frame rearrangements with V and J assigned. Such tables are incomplete; in checked studies, under half of the missing clones stem from an unresolved V gene, and the remainder is unexplained. From that table come the V and J calls and clone size; the DNA was used to work out D and trimming. The sample includes fewer than 85,000 clones, with roughly 90% observed a single time. The ten biggest clones cover more than 3% of the sample.

The data derive from a study of glioma-infiltrating T cells after dendritic cell vaccination (dated by TCRdb to about 2016). Turning to the overall study: The cohort included some 15 glioblastoma patients drawn from Phase I and II dendritic cell vaccination trials, of whom 9 were newly diagnosed and 6 had recurrent disease. Between about 2003 and 2012, patients were given autologous tumor lysate-pulsed dendritic cell vaccination. To make the vaccine, monocyte-derived dendritic cells were cultured for less than nine days with IL-4 and GM-CSF and then pulsed overnight with autologous tumor lysate. Patients received three intradermal dendritic cell vaccine injections at biweekly intervals in the arm below the axilla. In glioblastoma patients vaccinated with dendritic cells, deep sequencing of TCR beta CDR3 regions served to measure the amount of tumor-infiltrating lymphocytes and to compare repertoires between tumor and blood. TCR sequencing metrics, including TIL content and tumor-blood repertoire overlap, were correlated with survival after dendritic cell vaccination.

What the authors observed across the whole study: TCR clonality showed no direct relationship with survival, which suggests that a diverse polyclonal response may be important. Longer time to progression and overall survival after dendritic cell vaccination were predicted by higher estimated pretreatment TIL content. The cohort was small and heterogeneous, few patients had complete blood and tumor sets, and even fewer had initial-recurrent tumor pairs. The three-group TCR overlap response model was characterized as speculative, and prospective validation of the model was stated to be required.

As encoded in the germline V gene, CDR1 is SGHDT while CDR2 is YYEEEE. Relative to germline, V is missing 2 bases and J is missing 5 bases, with 3 bases of the junction outside any gene match. The CDR3 has 15 amino acids, counting the end cysteine and phenylalanine. Only the CDR3 DNA stays, 45 bases, in frame from base 1. Patients were selected for having adequate residual fresh-frozen tumor tissue and more than two years of available survival data. An isocitrate dehydrogenase mutation was not carried by any of the glioblastoma patients, although molecular status was otherwise variable. PBMC were collected before vaccination, two weeks after the third vaccination, and at tumor progression if tumor progression occurred. Genomic DNA was extracted with the Qiagen DNeasy Blood extraction Kit.

The sequencing here drew on blood, taken before dendritic cell vaccination. The chain couples TRBV5-6 to TRBJ2-3, with 12 bases in between that match TRBD2. The sequence derives from a human donor with glioblastoma. CDR3 region: CASSFLAGGGDTQYF. Here is the DNA: TGTGCCAGCAGCTTCCTAGCGGGGGGGGGAGATACGCAGTATTTT.